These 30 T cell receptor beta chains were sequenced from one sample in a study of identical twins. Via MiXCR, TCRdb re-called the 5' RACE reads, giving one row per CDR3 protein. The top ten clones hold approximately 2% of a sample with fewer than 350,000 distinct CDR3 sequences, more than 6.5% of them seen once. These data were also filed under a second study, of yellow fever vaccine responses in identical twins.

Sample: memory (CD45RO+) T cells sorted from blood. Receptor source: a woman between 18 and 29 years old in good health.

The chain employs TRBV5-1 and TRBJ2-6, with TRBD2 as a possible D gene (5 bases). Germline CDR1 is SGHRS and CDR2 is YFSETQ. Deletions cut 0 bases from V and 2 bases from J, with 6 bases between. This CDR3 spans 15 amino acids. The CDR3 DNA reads TGCGCCAGCAGCTTGGTCGGGGCTGGGGCCAACGTCCTGACTTTC. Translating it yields CASSLVGAGANVLTF.

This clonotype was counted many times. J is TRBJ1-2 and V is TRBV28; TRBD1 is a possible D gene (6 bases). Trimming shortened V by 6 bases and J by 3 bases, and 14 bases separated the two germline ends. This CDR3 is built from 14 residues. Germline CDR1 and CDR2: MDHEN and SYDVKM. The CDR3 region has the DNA TGTGCCAGCAGACCGACAGGTTCATACTATGGCTACACCTTC. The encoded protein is CASRPTGSYYGYTF.

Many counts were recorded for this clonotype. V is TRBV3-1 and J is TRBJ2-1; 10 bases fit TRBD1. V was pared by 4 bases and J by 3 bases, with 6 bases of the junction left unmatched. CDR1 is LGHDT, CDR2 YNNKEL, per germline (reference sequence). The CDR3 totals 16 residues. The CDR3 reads CASSPVGQGIYNEQFF. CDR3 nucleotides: TGTGCCAGCAGCCCCGTGGGACAGGGGATCTACAATGAGCAGTTCTTC.

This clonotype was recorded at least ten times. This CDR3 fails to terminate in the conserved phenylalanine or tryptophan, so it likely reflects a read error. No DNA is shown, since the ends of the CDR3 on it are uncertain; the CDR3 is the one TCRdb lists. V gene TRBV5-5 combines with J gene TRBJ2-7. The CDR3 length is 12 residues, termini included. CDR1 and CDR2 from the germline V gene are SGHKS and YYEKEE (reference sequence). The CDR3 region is CASSLAEVNSPI.

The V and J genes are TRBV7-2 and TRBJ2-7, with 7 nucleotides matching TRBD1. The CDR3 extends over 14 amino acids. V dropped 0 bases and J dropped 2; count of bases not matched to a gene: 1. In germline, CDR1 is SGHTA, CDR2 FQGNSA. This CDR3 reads CASSLATGTYEQYF. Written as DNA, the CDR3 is TGTGCCAGCAGCTTAGCGACAGGGACCTACGAGCAGTACTTC.

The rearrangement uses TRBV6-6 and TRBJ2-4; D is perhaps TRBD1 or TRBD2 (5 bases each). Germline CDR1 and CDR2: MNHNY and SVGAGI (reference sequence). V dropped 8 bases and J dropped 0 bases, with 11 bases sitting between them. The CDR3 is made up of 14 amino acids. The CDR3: CASEGSLAKNIQYF. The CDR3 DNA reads TGTGCCAGCGAGGGGTCCTTAGCCAAAAACATTCAGTACTTC.

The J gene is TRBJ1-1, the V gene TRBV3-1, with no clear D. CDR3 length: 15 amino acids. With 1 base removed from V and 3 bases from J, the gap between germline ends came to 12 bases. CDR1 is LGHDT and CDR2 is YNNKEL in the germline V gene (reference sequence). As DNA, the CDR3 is TGTGCCAGCAGCCAAGTTCGGTATGGGTACACTGAAGCTTTCTTT. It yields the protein CASSQVRYGYTEAFF.

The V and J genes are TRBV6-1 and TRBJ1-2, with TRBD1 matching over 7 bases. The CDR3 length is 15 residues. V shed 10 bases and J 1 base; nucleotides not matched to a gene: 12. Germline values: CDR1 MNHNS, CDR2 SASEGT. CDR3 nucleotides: TGTGCCACAATTCCGGACAGGACCTATAACTATGGCTACACCTTC. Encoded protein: CATIPDRTYNYGYTF.

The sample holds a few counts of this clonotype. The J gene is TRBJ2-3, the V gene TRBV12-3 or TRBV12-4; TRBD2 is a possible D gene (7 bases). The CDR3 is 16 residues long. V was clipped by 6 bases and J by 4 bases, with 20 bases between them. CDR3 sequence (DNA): TGTGCCAGCAGGGTAGGGGGGGGAGGGCCCGCAGATACGCAGTATTTT. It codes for CASRVGGGGPADTQYF.

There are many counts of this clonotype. CDR3 loop: CASSPGGFDTGELFF. DNA of the CDR3: TGTGCCAGCAGCCCCGGGGGGTTTGACACCGGGGAGCTGTTTTTT. The genes are TRBV11-3 and TRBJ2-2, with 7 bases identical to TRBD2. In germline, CDR1 is SGHNT, CDR2 YENEEA. Germline trimming cut 5 bases from V and 3 bases from J; bases unmatched to any gene: 6. The CDR3 is 15 residues long.

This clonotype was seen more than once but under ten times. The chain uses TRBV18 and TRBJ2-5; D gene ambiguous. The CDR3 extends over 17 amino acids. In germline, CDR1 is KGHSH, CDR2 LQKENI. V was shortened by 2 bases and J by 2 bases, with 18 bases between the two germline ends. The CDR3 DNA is TGTGCCAGCTCACCAAAACCCTCCACCTTGGGACAAGAGACCCAGTACTTC. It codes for CASSPKPSTLGQETQYF.

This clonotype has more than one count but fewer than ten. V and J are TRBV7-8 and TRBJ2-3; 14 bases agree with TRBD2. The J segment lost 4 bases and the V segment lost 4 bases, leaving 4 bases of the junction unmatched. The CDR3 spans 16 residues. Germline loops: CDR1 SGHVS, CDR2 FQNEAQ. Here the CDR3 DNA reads TGTGCCAGCAGCTCGGGACTAGCGGGAGCGGCAGATACGCAGTATTTT. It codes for CASSSGLAGAADTQYF.

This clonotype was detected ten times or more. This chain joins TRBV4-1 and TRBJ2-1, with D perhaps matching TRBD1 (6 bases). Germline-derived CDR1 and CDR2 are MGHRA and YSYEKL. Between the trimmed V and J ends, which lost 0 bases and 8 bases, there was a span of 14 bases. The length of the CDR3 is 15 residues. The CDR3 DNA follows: TGCGCCAGCAGCCAAGAGAACAGGGTTTTCGATGAGCAGTTCTTC. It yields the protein CASSQENRVFDEQFF.

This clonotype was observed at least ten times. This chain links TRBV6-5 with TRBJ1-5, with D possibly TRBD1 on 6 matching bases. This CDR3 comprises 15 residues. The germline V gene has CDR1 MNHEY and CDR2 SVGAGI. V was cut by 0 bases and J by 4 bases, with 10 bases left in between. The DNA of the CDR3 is TGTGCCAGCAGTTACTCGTATCAGGGGAATCAGCCCCAGCATTTT. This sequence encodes CASSYSYQGNQPQHF.

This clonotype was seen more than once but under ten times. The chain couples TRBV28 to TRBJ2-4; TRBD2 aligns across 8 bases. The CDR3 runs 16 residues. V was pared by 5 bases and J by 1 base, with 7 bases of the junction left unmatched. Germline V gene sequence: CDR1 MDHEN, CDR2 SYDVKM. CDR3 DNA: TGTGCCAGCAGTGTGGGCGCGGGGGGTGCCAAAAACATTCAGTACTTC. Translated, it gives CASSVGAGGAKNIQYF. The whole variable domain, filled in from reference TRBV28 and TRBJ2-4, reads DVKVTQSSRYLVKRTGEKVFLECVQDMDHENMFWYRQDPGLGLRLIYFSYDVKMKEKGDIPEGYSVSREKKERFSLILESASTNQTSMYLCASSVGAGGAKNIQYFGAGTRLSVL.

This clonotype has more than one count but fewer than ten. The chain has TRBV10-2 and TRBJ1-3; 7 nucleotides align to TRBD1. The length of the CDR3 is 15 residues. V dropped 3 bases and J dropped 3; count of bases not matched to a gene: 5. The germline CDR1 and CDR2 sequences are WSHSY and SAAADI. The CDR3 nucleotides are TGCGCCAGCAGTGACACAGGGGTCGGTGGAAACACCATATATTTT. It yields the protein CASSDTGVGGNTIYF.

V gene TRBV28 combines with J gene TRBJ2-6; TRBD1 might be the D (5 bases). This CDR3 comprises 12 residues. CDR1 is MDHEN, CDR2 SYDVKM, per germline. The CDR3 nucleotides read TGTGTCGTAGGGGCTGGGGCCAACGTCCTGACTTTC. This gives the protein CVVGAGANVLTF.

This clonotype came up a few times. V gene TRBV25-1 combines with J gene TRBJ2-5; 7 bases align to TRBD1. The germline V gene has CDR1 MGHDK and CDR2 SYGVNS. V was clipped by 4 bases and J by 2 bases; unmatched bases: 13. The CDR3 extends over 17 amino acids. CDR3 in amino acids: CASSGLTRDSQQETQYF. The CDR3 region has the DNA TGTGCCAGCAGTGGCCTCACCCGGGACAGCCAGCAAGAGACCCAGTACTTC.

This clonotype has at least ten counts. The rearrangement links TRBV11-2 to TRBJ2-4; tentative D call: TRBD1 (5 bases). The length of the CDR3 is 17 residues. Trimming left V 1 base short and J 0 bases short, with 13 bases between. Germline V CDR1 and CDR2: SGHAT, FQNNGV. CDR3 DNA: TGTGCCAGCAGCTTAGGTACAGGTCCTCTAGCCAAAAACATTCAGTACTTC. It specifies CASSLGTGPLAKNIQYF.

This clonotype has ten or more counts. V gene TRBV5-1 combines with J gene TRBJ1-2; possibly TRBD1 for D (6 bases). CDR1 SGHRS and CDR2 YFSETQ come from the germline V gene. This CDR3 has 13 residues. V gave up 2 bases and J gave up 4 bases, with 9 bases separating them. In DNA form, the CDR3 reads TGCGCCAGCAGCTTCCAGGGGAGCTATGGCTACACCTTC. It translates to CASSFQGSYGYTF. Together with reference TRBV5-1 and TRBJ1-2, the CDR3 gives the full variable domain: KAGVTQTPRYLIKTRGQQVTLSCSPISGHRSVSWYQQTPGQGLQFLFEYFSETQRNKGNFPGRFSGRQFSNSRSEMNVSTLELGDSALYLCASSFQGSYGYTFGSGTRLTVV.

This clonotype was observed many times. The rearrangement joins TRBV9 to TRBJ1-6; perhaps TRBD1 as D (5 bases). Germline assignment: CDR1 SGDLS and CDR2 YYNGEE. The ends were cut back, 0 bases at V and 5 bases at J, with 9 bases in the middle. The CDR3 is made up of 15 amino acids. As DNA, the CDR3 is TGTGCCAGCAGCGTAGGGGGGGGAAATAATTCACCCCTCCACTTT. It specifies CASSVGGGNNSPLHF.

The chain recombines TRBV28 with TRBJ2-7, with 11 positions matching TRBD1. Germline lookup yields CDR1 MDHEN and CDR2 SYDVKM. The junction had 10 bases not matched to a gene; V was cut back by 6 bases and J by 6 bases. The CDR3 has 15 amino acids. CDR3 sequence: CASSTSGTGGREQYF. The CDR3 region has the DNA TGTGCCAGCAGCACCTCCGGGACAGGGGGTCGCGAGCAGTACTTC. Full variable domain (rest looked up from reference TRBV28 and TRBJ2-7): DVKVTQSSRYLVKRTGEKVFLECVQDMDHENMFWYRQDPGLGLRLIYFSYDVKMKEKGDIPEGYSVSREKKERFSLILESASTNQTSMYLCASSTSGTGGREQYFGPGTRLTVT.

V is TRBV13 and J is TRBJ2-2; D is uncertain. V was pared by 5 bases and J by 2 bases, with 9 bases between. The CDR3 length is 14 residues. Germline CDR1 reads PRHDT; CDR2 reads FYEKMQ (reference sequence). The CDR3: CASSAAINTGELFF. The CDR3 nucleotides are TGTGCCAGCAGCGCGGCGATTAACACCGGGGAGCTGTTTTTT. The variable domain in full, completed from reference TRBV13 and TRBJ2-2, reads AAGVIQSPRHLIKEKRETATLKCYPIPRHDTVYWYQQGPGQDPQFLISFYEKMQSDKGSIPDRFSAQQFSDYHSELNMSSLELGDSALYFCASSAAINTGELFFGEGSRLTVL.

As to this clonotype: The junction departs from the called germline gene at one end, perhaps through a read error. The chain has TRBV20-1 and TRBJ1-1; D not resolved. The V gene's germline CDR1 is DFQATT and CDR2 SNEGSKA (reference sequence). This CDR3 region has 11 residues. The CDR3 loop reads CSAARVTGAFF. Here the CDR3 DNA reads TGCAGTGCAGCTAGGGTCACTGGAGCTTTCTTT.

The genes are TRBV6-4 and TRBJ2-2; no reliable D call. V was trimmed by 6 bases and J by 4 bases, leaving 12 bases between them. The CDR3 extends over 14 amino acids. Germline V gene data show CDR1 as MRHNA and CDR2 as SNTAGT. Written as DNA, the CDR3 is TGTGCCAGCAGCCCACTTGACGGCACCGGGGAGCTGTTTTTT. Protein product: CASSPLDGTGELFF.

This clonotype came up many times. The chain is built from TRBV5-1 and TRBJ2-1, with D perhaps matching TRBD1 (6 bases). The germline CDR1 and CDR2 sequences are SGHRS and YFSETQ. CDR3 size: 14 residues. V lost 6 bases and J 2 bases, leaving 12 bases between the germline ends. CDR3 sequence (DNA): TGCGCCAGCACCCGACAGGAACCCTACAATGAGCAGTTCTTC. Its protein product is CASTRQEPYNEQFF.

CDR3 nucleotide sequence: TGTGCCAGCAGTTCTGGGACAGGCTACGAGCAGTACTTC. It encodes CASSSGTGYEQYF. The chain joins TRBV12-3 or TRBV12-4 to TRBJ2-7; 8 bases line up with TRBD1. Unmatched junction bases numbered 2, after V lost 4 bases and J lost 3 bases. The CDR3 has 13 amino acids.

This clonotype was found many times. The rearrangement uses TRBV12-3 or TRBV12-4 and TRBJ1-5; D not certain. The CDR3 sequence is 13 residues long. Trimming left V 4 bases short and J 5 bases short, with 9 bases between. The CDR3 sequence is CASSSSHYQPQHF. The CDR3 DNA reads TGTGCCAGCAGTTCGAGCCACTATCAGCCCCAGCATTTT.

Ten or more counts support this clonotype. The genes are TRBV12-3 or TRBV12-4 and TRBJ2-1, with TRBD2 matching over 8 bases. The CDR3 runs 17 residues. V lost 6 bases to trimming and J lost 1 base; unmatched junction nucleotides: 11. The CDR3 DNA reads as TGTGCCAGCAGCGGACCCAGCGGGAGACGTTCCTACAATGAGCAGTTCTTC. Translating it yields CASSGPSGRRSYNEQFF.

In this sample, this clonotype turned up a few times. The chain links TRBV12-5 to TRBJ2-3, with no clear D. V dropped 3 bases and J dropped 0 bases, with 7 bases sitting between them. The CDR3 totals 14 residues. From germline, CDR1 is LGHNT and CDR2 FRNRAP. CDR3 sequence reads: CASGFQESTDTQYF. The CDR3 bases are TGTGCTAGTGGTTTCCAAGAGAGCACAGATACGCAGTATTTT. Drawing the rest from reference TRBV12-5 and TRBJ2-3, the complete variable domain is DARVTQTPRHKVTEMGQEVTMRCQPILGHNTVFWYRQTMMQGLELLAYFRNRAPLDDSGMPKDRFSAEMPDATLATLKIQPSEPRDSAVYFCASGFQESTDTQYFGPGTRLTVL.